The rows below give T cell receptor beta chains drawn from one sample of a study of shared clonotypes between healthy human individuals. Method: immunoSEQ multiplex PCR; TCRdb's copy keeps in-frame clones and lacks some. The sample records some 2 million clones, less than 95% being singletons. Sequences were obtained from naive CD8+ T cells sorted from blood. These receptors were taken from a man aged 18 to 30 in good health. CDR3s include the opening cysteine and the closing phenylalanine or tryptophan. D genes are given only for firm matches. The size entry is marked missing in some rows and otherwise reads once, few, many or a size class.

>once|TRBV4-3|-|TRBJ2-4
CASSQEVVPFQAKNIQYF
TGCGCCAGCAGCCAAGAGGTGGTGCCCTTTCAAGCCAAAAACATTCAGTACTTC
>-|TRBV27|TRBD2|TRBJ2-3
CASSLGWTSGAGGTQYF
TGTGCCAGCAGCCTAGGATGGACTAGCGGGGCAGGTGGTACGCAGTATTTT
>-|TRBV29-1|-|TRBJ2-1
CSGSSSVRYNEQFF
TGCAGCGGATCGTCTAGCGTACGCTACAATGAGCAGTTCTTC
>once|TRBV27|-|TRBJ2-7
CASSYSIGDGAYEQYF
TGTGCCAGCAGTTACTCTATCGGGGACGGCGCCTACGAGCAGTACTTC
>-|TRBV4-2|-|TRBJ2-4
CASSQELALAKNIQYF
TGTGCCAGCAGCCAAGAACTAGCCCTAGCCAAAAACATTCAGTACTTC
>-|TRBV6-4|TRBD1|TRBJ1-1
CASSDPMTGAAFF
TGTGCCAGCAGTGACCCAATGACAGGGGCGGCTTTCTTT
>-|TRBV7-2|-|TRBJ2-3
CASSQNRGASTDTQYF
TGTGCCAGCAGCCAAAATCGGGGAGCTAGCACAGATACGCAGTATTTT
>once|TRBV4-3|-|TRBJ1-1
CASSQAGGNTEAFF
TGCGCCAGCAGCCAAGCCGGGGGCAACACTGAAGCTTTCTTT
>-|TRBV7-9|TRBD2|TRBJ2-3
CASSLAIAGGTDTQYF
TGTGCCAGCAGCTTAGCAATAGCGGGGGGCACAGATACGCAGTATTTT
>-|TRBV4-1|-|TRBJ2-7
CASSQVMAAGRYEQYF
TGCGCCAGCAGCCAAGTTATGGCTGCGGGACGGTACGAGCAGTACTTC
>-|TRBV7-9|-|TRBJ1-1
CASSLDMVGAEAFF
TGTGCCAGCAGCTTAGATATGGTAGGGGCTGAAGCTTTCTTT
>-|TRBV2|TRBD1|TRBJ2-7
CASSPGGGTGAPRLTSGYEQYF
TGTGCCAGCAGTCCCGGCGGGGGGACAGGGGCCCCCAGGCTAACTAGCGGCTACGAGCAGTACTTC
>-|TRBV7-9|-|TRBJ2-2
CASSRTGQQNGELFF
TGTGCCAGCAGCCGAACTGGACAGCAAAATGGGGAGCTGTTTTTT
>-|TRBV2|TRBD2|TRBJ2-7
CASSESKLAGELYEQYF
TGTGCCAGCAGTGAATCAAAGCTAGCGGGTGAGCTCTACGAGCAGTACTTC
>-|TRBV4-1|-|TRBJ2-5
CASSPREVGETQYF
TGCGCCAGCAGCCCCAGGGAGGTAGGAGAGACCCAGTACTTC
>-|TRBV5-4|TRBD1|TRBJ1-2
CASSLAGGYGYTF
TGTGCCAGCAGCTTGGCAGGGGGCTATGGCTACACCTTC
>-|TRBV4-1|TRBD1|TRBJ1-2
CASSHGTGAYGYTF
TGCGCCAGCAGCCACGGGACAGGGGCCTATGGCTACACCTTC
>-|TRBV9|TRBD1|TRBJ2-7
CASSRGQGYEQYF
TGTGCCAGCAGCAGGGGACAGGGCTACGAGCAGTACTTC
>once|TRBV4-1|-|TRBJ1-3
CASSQEEAPGNTIYF
TGCGCCAGCAGCCAAGAGGAGGCCCCTGGAAACACCATATATTTT
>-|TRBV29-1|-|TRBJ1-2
CSVDPAGTNYGYTF
TGCAGCGTTGACCCCGCAGGGACCAACTATGGCTACACCTTC
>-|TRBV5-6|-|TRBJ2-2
CASSVAGAGSPTGELFF
TGTGCCAGCAGCGTAGCAGGGGCAGGAAGTCCCACCGGGGAGCTGTTTTTT
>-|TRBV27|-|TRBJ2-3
CASSLFGPSSTDTQYF
TGTGCCAGCAGTTTATTTGGGCCTAGTAGCACAGATACGCAGTATTTT
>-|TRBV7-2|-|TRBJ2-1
CASSLGQGGEQFF
TGTGCCAGCAGCTTAGGGCAGGGTGGTGAGCAGTTCTTC
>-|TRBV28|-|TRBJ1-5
CASGSYSNQPQHF
TGTGCCAGCGGCAGCTATAGCAATCAGCCCCAGCATTTT
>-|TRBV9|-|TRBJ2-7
CASSPEGGASYEQYF
TGTGCCAGCAGCCCCGAGGGGGGGGCATCCTACGAGCAGTACTTC
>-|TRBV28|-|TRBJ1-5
CASLPRGWAPQHF
TGTGCCAGCCTGCCCCGAGGCTGGGCGCCCCAGCATTTT
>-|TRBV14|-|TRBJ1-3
CASSQDLLLSGNTIYF
TGTGCCAGCAGCCAAGATCTCCTGCTCTCTGGAAACACCATATATTTT
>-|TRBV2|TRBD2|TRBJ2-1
CASSEAGGGVMYNEQFF
TGTGCCAGCAGTGAAGCTGGCGGGGGGGTAATGTACAATGAGCAGTTCTTC
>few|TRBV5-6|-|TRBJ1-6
CASTPGWDTGNSPLHF
TGTGCCAGCACCCCCGGGTGGGACACGGGAAATTCACCCCTCCACTTT
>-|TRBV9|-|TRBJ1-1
CASSGGVAEAFF
TGTGCCAGCAGCGGGGGGGTCGCTGAAGCTTTCTTT
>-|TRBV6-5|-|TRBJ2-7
CASSYSSQNEQYF
TGTGCCAGCAGTTACTCGTCACAAAACGAGCAGTACTTC
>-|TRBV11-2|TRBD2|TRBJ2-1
CASSSGLAGDEQFF
TGTGCCAGCAGCTCGGGACTAGCGGGAGATGAGCAGTTCTTC
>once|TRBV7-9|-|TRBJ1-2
CASSQISGPYGYTF
TGTGCCAGCAGCCAAATCTCGGGCCCCTATGGCTACACCTTC
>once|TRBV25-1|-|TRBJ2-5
CASSGVGGWETQYF
TGTGCCAGCAGTGGTGTGGGGGGTTGGGAGACCCAGTACTTC
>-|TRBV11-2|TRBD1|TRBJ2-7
CASRPITGTGSSYEQYF
TGTGCCAGCAGGCCTATTACCGGGACAGGGAGCTCCTACGAGCAGTACTTC
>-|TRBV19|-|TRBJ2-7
CASAYDGEYEQYF
TGTGCCAGTGCCTACGATGGGGAATACGAGCAGTACTTC
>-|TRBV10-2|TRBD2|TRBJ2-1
CASRGTSGFNEQFF
TGCGCCAGCCGGGGGACTAGCGGGTTCAATGAGCAGTTCTTC
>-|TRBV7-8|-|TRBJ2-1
CASSFEGRNEQFF
TGTGCCAGCAGCTTTGAGGGGAGGAATGAGCAGTTCTTC
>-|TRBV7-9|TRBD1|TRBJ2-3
CASSLAIGGSTDTQYF
TGTGCCAGCAGCTTAGCGATAGGGGGCAGCACAGATACGCAGTATTTT
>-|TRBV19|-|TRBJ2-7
CASSIGGISEQYF
TGTGCCAGTAGTATAGGGGGGATTTCCGAGCAGTACTTC
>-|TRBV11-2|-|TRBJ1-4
CASSPFRAGEKLFF
TGTGCCAGCAGCCCGTTCAGGGCTGGGGAAAAACTGTTTTTT
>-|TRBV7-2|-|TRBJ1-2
CASSLGFGYTF
TGTGCCAGCAGCTTGGGTTTTGGCTACACCTTC
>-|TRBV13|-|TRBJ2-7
CASSLGQGSSEQYF
TGTGCCAGCAGCTTAGGACAGGGTAGTAGCGAGCAGTACTTC
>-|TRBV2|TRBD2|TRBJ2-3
CASGLAGDTSTDTQYF
TGTGCCAGTGGACTAGCGGGGGACACTAGCACAGATACGCAGTATTTT
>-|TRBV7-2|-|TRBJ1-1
CASSLVVGVGVLGNTEAFF
TGTGCCAGCAGCTTAGTAGTAGGGGTAGGGGTCCTTGGGAACACTGAAGCTTTCTTT
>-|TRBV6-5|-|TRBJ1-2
CASSYSGGLGYGYTF
TGTGCCAGCAGTTACTCGGGGGGGCTAGGGTATGGCTACACCTTC
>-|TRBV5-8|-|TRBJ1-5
CASSLSDRGSYSNQPQHF
TGTGCCAGCAGCTTATCCGACAGAGGGAGTTATAGCAATCAGCCCCAGCATTTT
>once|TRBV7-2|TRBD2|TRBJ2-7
CASSPPWTSGRADYEQYF
TGTGCCAGCAGCCCCCCGTGGACTAGCGGGAGGGCCGACTACGAGCAGTACTTC
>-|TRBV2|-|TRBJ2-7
CASSGARDSGSYEQYF
TGTGCCAGCAGTGGAGCCCGGGACTCAGGCTCCTACGAGCAGTACTTC
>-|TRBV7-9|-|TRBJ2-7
CASSPGNYEQYF
TGTGCCAGCAGTCCCGGGAACTACGAGCAGTACTTC
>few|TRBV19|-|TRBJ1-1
CASSSTQNTEAFF
TGTGCCAGTAGTTCGACCCAAAACACTGAAGCTTTCTTT
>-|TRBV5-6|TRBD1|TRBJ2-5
CASSLALTGMETQYF
TGTGCCAGCAGCTTGGCCCTGACAGGGATGGAGACCCAGTACTTC
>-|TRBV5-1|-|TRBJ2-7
CASKGPYEQYF
TGCGCCAGCAAGGGCCCCTACGAGCAGTACTTC